Sequencing of this T cell receptor beta chain was carried out in a study of a mutant IDH1 vaccine in newly diagnosed glioma. Assay used: immunoSEQ multiplex PCR; TCRdb lists only in-frame clones, some missing. The sample lists 55,000 or so clones; 75% to 90% were seen once. Concerning this clone: Its target is not known.

Time point specified: week 23, last vaccination. One vaccine dose held 300 ug of mutant IDH1 20-mer peptide and came with topical imiquimod. This sample comprised PBMCs, obtained from a glioma patient whose treatment included an IDH1 peptide vaccine. This receptor was taken from a man between 35 and 55 years old with glioma.

CDR3 loop: CASSINGMQTQYF. The DNA for the CDR3 is TGTGCCAGTAGTATCAACGGGATGCAGACCCAGTACTTC. The chain has TRBV19 and TRBJ2-5; TRBD2 is a possible D gene (5 bases). Deletions cut 3 bases from V and 6 bases from J, with 11 bases between. This CDR3 region has 13 residues. Germline-derived CDR1 and CDR2 are LNHDA and SQIVND (reference sequence).